The 21 T cell receptor beta chains in this list originate from one sample, sequenced in a study of Ad26.COV2.S vaccination and SARS-CoV-2 variants. Profiling relied on immunoSEQ multiplex PCR, and the TCRdb table lists in-frame clones only, not all of them. The sample yields about 400,000 clones, about nine tenths seen once. Treatment denoted: about 20 received Ad26.COV2.S at low or high dose, single or two shots; 5 received placebo; per-sample allocation not given. On day 63 after the first injection, vaccine and placebo recipients gave samples. This sample comprised peripheral blood, obtained in a trial of Ad26.COV2.S vaccine versus placebo. These TCRs come from a person aged 18-65 years who received the Ad26.COV2.S COVID-19 vaccine or a placebo.

This chain joins TRBV14 and TRBJ1-2; D might be TRBD1 (5 bases). This CDR3 is 13 amino acids long. Trimming took off 0 bases at V and 6 bases at J, with 8 bases between the two ends. CDR1 is SGHDN, CDR2 FVKESK, per germline. CDR3: CASSQDRENGYTF. CDR3 in DNA: TGTGCCAGCAGCCAAGACAGGGAAAATGGCTACACCTTC. The whole variable domain, filled in from reference TRBV14 and TRBJ1-2, reads EAGVTQFPSHSVIEKGQTVTLRCDPISGHDNLYWYRRVMGKEIKFLLHFVKESKQDESGMPNNRFLAERTGGTYSTLKVQPAELEDSGVYFCASSQDRENGYTFGSGTRLTVV.

The chain recombines TRBV9 with TRBJ1-5; no reliable D call. This CDR3 contains 13 residues. Deletions cut 0 bases from V and 6 bases from J, with 7 bases between. From germline, CDR1 is SGDLS and CDR2 YYNGEE. In DNA form, the CDR3 reads TGTGCCAGCAGCGTAGATTCGGGTCAGCCCCAGCATTTT. Translating gives CASSVDSGQPQHF.

The V and J genes are TRBV19 and TRBJ2-1; D possibly matches TRBD1 or TRBD2 (5 bases each). Germline V gene lookup returns CDR1 LNHDA and CDR2 SQIVND (reference sequence). The CDR3 has 14 residues. Trimming stripped 8 bases from V and 7 bases from J, with 18 bases between. In DNA, the CDR3 is TGTGCCAGTCACGGACTCGGGGCGGTTAATGAGCAGTTCTTC. Amino acid sequence: CASHGLGAVNEQFF.

The chain has TRBV11-2 and TRBJ1-6, with D tentatively TRBD1 (5 bases). The CDR3 extends over 16 amino acids. Deletions cut 5 bases from V and 3 bases from J, with 14 bases between. Germline V gene data show CDR1 as SGHAT and CDR2 as FQNNGV. CDR3 sequence: CASSPRMGDYNSPLHF. DNA for the CDR3: TGTGCCAGCAGCCCACGGATGGGGGACTATAATTCACCCCTCCACTTT.

The chain is built from TRBV27 and TRBJ2-7; 7 positions match TRBD2. The CDR3 runs 13 residues. J gave up 4 bases and V 9 bases, and 9 bases lay outside the gene matches. The germline CDR1 and CDR2 sequences are MNHEY and SMNVEV (reference sequence). The CDR3 DNA reads TGTGCCAGTGGGCCGGGGGGTCCATACGAGCAGTACTTC. Translation gives CASGPGGPYEQYF.

The rearrangement links TRBV3-1 (or the pseudogene TRBV3-2) to TRBJ2-1, with TRBD2 matching over 9 bases. Germline V gene lookup returns CDR1 LGHDT and CDR2 YNNKEL (reference sequence). The CDR3 is 17 residues long. V lost 3 bases to trimming and J lost 8 bases; unmatched junction nucleotides: 14. CDR3 DNA: TGTGCCAGCAGCCAGGGAGTCGTGGCGGGGGGGCCCGATGAGCAGTTCTTC. Protein sequence: CASSQGVVAGGPDEQFF.

The V call is TRBV10-3, the J call TRBJ1-1; 8 bases agree with TRBD1. Germline V CDR1 and CDR2: ENHRY, SYGVKD. CDR3 size: 14 residues. The ends lost 6 bases at V and 5 bases at J; junction bases unmatched: 8. Written as DNA, the CDR3 is TGTGCCATCAGCAACGGACAGGGATGGACTGAAGCTTTCTTT. This gives the protein CAISNGQGWTEAFF.

The V and J genes are TRBV9 and TRBJ2-5, with unresolved D. Trimming left V 5 bases short and J 5 bases short, with 10 bases between. The CDR3 runs to 12 residues. Germline V CDR1 and CDR2: SGDLS, YYNGEE. CDR3 nucleotides: TGTGCCAGCAGTTCGGGTCATGAGACCCAGTACTTC. This sequence encodes CASSSGHETQYF.

The genes are TRBV2 and TRBJ1-3; no firm D call. Germline CDR1 is SNHLY and CDR2 is FYNNEI. The V gene lost 6 bases and the J gene lost 0 bases, with 6 bases spanning the gap. The CDR3 contains 13 residues. The DNA of the CDR3 is TGTGCCAGCAGGTCGTTCTCTGGAAACACCATATATTTT. Residues: CASRSFSGNTIYF.

This chain joins TRBV7-6 and TRBJ2-7; 7 bases match TRBD1. This CDR3 contains 15 residues. Germline V gene data show CDR1 as SGHVS and CDR2 as FNYEAQ. The V and J ends lost 8 bases and 2 bases, in that order; junction bases with no gene match: 12. The CDR3 reads CASAFRDSFTYEQYF. The CDR3 DNA sequence: TGTGCCAGCGCGTTCCGGGACAGTTTCACCTACGAGCAGTACTTC.

J is TRBJ1-1 and V is TRBV7-6; D may be TRBD1 (6 bases). V was trimmed by 5 bases and J by 0 bases, leaving 13 bases between them. Germline V gene sequence: CDR1 SGHVS, CDR2 FNYEAQ. The CDR3 sequence is 15 residues long. The CDR3 bases are TGTGCCAGCAGCCACCCACAGGGATTGAACACTGAAGCTTTCTTT. This sequence encodes CASSHPQGLNTEAFF.

The V call is TRBV2, the J call TRBJ2-1; no definite D call. Germline V CDR1 and CDR2: SNHLY, FYNNEI. The CDR3 covers 16 residues. V lost 3 bases, J lost 0 bases, and 12 bases lay in between. In nucleotides, the CDR3 is TGTGCCAGCAGTGACAGTCCGACTCTCTCCTACAATGAGCAGTTCTTC. Encoded protein: CASSDSPTLSYNEQFF.

V usage is TRBV5-8 and J usage is TRBJ2-3; no definite D call. Deletions cut 1 base from V and 5 bases from J, with 11 bases between. The CDR3 has 14 amino acids. Germline V gives CDR1 SGHTS, CDR2 YDEGEE. The CDR3 DNA reads TGTGCCAGCAGCTTGAGCCAACCGGGAGATACGCAGTATTTT. It is translated as CASSLSQPGDTQYF.

The chain is built from TRBV4-1 and TRBJ1-3, with no clear D. Per germline, CDR1 MGHRA and CDR2 YSYEKL. This CDR3 has 15 residues. Trimming pared 4 bases from V and 0 bases from J, leaving 10 bases between. For the CDR3, the DNA is TGCGCCAGCAGCCGTACGGGAGACTCTGGAAACACCATATATTTT. It specifies CASSRTGDSGNTIYF.

The chain couples TRBV6-1 to TRBJ1-2; D is unclear. Trimming stripped 3 bases from V and 5 bases from J, with 10 bases between. The CDR3 runs 13 residues. The germline V gene has CDR1 MNHNS and CDR2 SASEGT. The CDR3 sequence: CASSEGMGYGYTF. CDR3 sequence (DNA): TGTGCCAGCAGTGAGGGGATGGGGTATGGCTACACCTTC.

In DNA form, the CDR3 reads TGTGCCAGTAGGCCCGGGACCTTGGGGACAGATACGCAGTATTTT. Translating gives CASRPGTLGTDTQYF. This sequence joins TRBV19 and TRBJ2-3; D is perhaps TRBD1 or TRBD2 (5 bases each). Looked up from germline, CDR1 is LNHDA and CDR2 is SQIVND (reference sequence). The CDR3 has 15 residues. V lost 6 bases and J lost 3, with 16 bases in between. Filled out from reference TRBV19 and TRBJ2-3, the complete variable domain reads DGGITQSPKYLFRKEGQNVTLSCEQNLNHDAMYWYRQDPGQGLRLIYYSQIVNDFQKGDIAEGYSVSREKKESFPLTVTSAQKNPTAFYLCASRPGTLGTDTQYFGPGTRLTVL.

Here the CDR3 DNA reads TGCGCCAGCAGCCAAGATACCTGGGGAAACTATGGCTACACCTTC. Its translation is CASSQDTWGNYGYTF. The chain uses TRBV4-3 and TRBJ1-2; no definite D call. This CDR3 is built from 15 residues. Germline lookup yields CDR1 LGHNA and CDR2 YSLEER. V gave up 0 bases and J gave up 2 bases, with 10 bases separating them.

The gene calls are TRBV4-2 and TRBJ1-6; D not resolved. The CDR3 sequence is 14 residues long. With 1 base removed from V and 7 bases from J, the gap between germline ends came to 8 bases. Per the germline V gene, CDR1 is LGHNA and CDR2 is YNFKEQ. The CDR3 protein is CASSQGRRNSPLHF. DNA for the CDR3: TGTGCCAGCAGCCAAGGACGGCGGAATTCACCCCTCCACTTT.

This rearrangement joins TRBV7-9 to TRBJ2-3, with unresolved D. Germline assignment: CDR1 SEHNR and CDR2 FQNEAQ (reference sequence). V was clipped by 5 bases and J by 2 bases, with 20 bases between them. The CDR3 length is 17 residues. Here the CDR3 reads CASSRMKYGVPTDTQYF. Written as DNA, the CDR3 is TGTGCCAGCAGCAGGATGAAATATGGGGTCCCCACAGATACGCAGTATTTT.

The chain is built from TRBV4-1 and TRBJ1-1; D is perhaps TRBD1 (6 bases). Trimming removed 0 bases from V and 8 bases from J, with 10 bases in between. Germline CDR1 MGHRA, CDR2 YSYEKL. The CDR3 length is 13 residues. CDR3 protein: CASSQDPRGEAFF. The CDR3 bases are TGCGCCAGCAGCCAAGACCCGAGGGGGGAAGCTTTCTTT.

J is TRBJ2-2 and V is TRBV10-2; TRBD2 matches at 11 bases. Unmatched junction bases numbered 7, after V lost 6 bases and J lost 7 bases. From germline, CDR1 is WSHSY and CDR2 SAAADI. The CDR3 runs 15 residues. CDR3 protein: CASRTSGAFGGELFF. DNA of the CDR3: TGCGCCAGCAGGACTAGCGGGGCGTTTGGCGGGGAGCTGTTTTTT.